The 19 T cell receptor beta chains presented below share a single source sample, sequenced in a study of T-cell memory formation after mild COVID-19 (dated by TCRdb to the early 2020s). Libraries were prepared through 5' RACE. The sequencing machine was an Illumina NovaSeq 6000. TCRdb itself trimmed the public reads at Q25 with fastp, ran MiXCR and retained productive beta chains. Identical CDR3 proteins give one entry, which carries the most common genes and DNA. This sample is represented by hundreds of thousands of distinct CDR3 sequences; 25% to 30% of them were singletons. The biggest ten clones account for approximately 15% of the sample. Specimen: PBMCs or a T cell subset sorted from them (not recorded which). These receptors came from an adult woman who had mild COVID-19 (a few samples of this study predate the infection). The sample titles of this study are shuffled in the database, so cell type and time point are left out; the donor was told from shared clones.

The V and J genes are TRBV6-6 and TRBJ2-7; 7 nucleotides match TRBD1. The ends lost 5 bases at V and 7 bases at J; junction bases unmatched: 11. The CDR3 is made up of 14 amino acids. Germline lookup yields CDR1 MNHNY and CDR2 SVGAGI (reference sequence). This CDR3 is CASSPRDSMREQYF. The CDR3, as DNA: TGTGCCAGCAGTCCCCGGGACAGCATGAGGGAGCAGTACTTC.

Only one count was recorded for this clonotype. This chain joins TRBV10-3 and TRBJ1-2; D call uncertain. The ends were cut back, 6 bases at V and 4 bases at J, with 12 bases in the middle. Per germline, CDR1 ENHRY and CDR2 SYGVKD. CDR3 length equals 13 residues. CDR3 in DNA: TGTGCCATCAGACCTGGGCTTGGCTATGGCTACACCTTC. Amino acids: CAIRPGLGYGYTF.

This clonotype was seen more than once but under ten times. The rearrangement links TRBV7-2 to TRBJ2-5, with 13 nucleotides matching TRBD2. Per germline, CDR1 SGHTA and CDR2 FQGNSA. This CDR3 comprises 16 residues. The V gene end was trimmed by 5 bases and the J gene end by 5 bases; junction bases not matched to a gene: 8. The CDR3 region has the DNA TGTGCCAGCAGCCGAACTAGCGGGGGGGCTCGTGAGACCCAGTACTTC. Amino acid sequence: CASSRTSGGARETQYF.

The chain links TRBV4-3 to TRBJ2-3, with D possibly being TRBD2 (6 bases). Germline V gives CDR1 LGHNA, CDR2 YSLEER. V lost 0 bases and J lost 5, with 18 bases in between. This CDR3 contains 17 residues. CDR3 nucleotide sequence: TGCGCCAGCAGCCAAGAGGCCAGCGGAGGGTTGGGAGATACGCAGTATTTT. Its translation is CASSQEASGGLGDTQYF.

Ten or more counts support this clonotype. The V gene is TRBV29-1, the J gene TRBJ2-5, with D perhaps matching TRBD2 (5 bases). Trimming removed 4 bases at V and 7 bases at J, with 13 bases between. CDR1 is SQVTM and CDR2 is ANQGSEA in the germline V gene. The CDR3 extends over 12 amino acids. CDR3 bases: TGCAGCGTTGGGGCCCCAGAGGGGACCCAGTACTTC. Translation: CSVGAPEGTQYF.

This clonotype was seen a single time. The V and J genes are TRBV15 and TRBJ1-1; D is ambiguous. V shed 3 bases and J shed 1 base, with 15 bases lying between them. CDR3 length: 16 amino acids. Germline V gene lookup returns CDR1 LNHNV and CDR2 YYDKDF (reference sequence). This chain's CDR3 is CATSSGGLGGNTEAFF. The DNA of the CDR3 is TGTGCCACCAGCAGTGGAGGGCTCGGTGGGAACACTGAAGCTTTCTTT. The complete variable domain, with remaining parts taken from reference TRBV15 and TRBJ1-1, reads DAMVIQNPRYQVTQFGKPVTLSCSQTLNHNVMYWYQQKSSQAPKLLFHYYDKDFNNEADTPDNFQSRRPNTSFCFLDIRSPGLGDTAMYLCATSSGGLGGNTEAFFGQGTRLTVV.

The chain employs TRBV4-3 and TRBJ2-3; D ambiguous. CDR1 and CDR2 (germline): LGHNA, YSLEER. The CDR3 covers 17 residues. With 5 bases removed from V and 2 bases from J, the gap between germline ends came to 20 bases. The CDR3 spells CASSTQAPGSSTDTQYF. DNA for the CDR3: TGCGCCAGCAGCACCCAGGCTCCAGGAAGCTCCACAGATACGCAGTATTTT.

The chain employs TRBV7-2 and TRBJ2-3; D unclear. CDR1 and CDR2 from the germline V gene are SGHTA and FQGNSA. The CDR3 contains 14 residues. Trimming took off 1 base at V and 2 bases at J, with 7 bases between the two ends. This chain's CDR3 is CASSLVSNTDTQYF. The CDR3, as DNA: TGTGCCAGCAGCTTAGTCTCGAACACAGATACGCAGTATTTT. The entire variable domain, with the rest obtained from reference TRBV7-2 and TRBJ2-3, is as follows: GAGVSQSPSNKVTEKGKDVELRCDPISGHTALYWYRQSLGQGLEFLIYFQGNSAPDKSGLPSDRFSAERTGGSVSTLTIQRTQQEDSAVYLCASSLVSNTDTQYFGPGTRLTVL.

This clonotype showed up just a few times. V and J are TRBV2 and TRBJ2-1, with TRBD2 identical over 15 bases. Trimming took 7 bases from V and 4 from J; bases not matched to a gene: 2. This CDR3 has 15 residues. From germline, CDR1 is SNHLY and CDR2 FYNNEI. The CDR3 loop reads CASKGTSGGYNEQFF. CDR3 nucleotides: TGTGCCAGCAAAGGGACTAGCGGGGGGTACAATGAGCAGTTCTTC. The full variable domain, with the rest looked up from reference TRBV2 and TRBJ2-1, is EPEVTQTPSHQVTQMGQEVILRCVPISNHLYFYWYRQILGQKVEFLVSFYNNEISEKSEIFDDQFSVERPDGSNFTLKIRSTKLEDSAMYFCASKGTSGGYNEQFFGPGTRLTVL.

This clonotype was detected ten times or more. The chain recombines TRBV5-1 with TRBJ2-1; TRBD2 matches at 12 bases. The CDR3 length is 15 residues. Germline V CDR1 and CDR2: SGHRS, YFSETQ. V gave up 4 bases and J gave up 9 bases; unmatched junction bases: 8. The CDR3 sequence: CASSLWTSGIGEQFF. The CDR3 region has the DNA TGCGCCAGCAGCCTGTGGACTAGCGGGATTGGTGAGCAGTTCTTC.

The chain couples TRBV24-1 to TRBJ2-3; 8 bases are a match to TRBD1. The CDR3 totals 21 residues. Per germline, CDR1 KGHDR and CDR2 SFDVKD. The V gene end was trimmed by 1 base and the J gene end by 0 bases; junction bases not matched to a gene: 17. The CDR3 nucleotides read TGTGCCACCAGTGATTTCAGCGACAGGGGTGGTCTCGGCACTAGCACAGATACGCAGTATTTT. Residues: CATSDFSDRGGLGTSTDTQYF.

This clonotype appeared a few times. V is TRBV7-2 and J is TRBJ2-3; 8 bases align to TRBD1. This CDR3 is built from 16 residues. Germline V gene data show CDR1 as SGHTA and CDR2 as FQGNSA. The trim removed 5 bases at V and 3 bases at J, leaving 10 bases unmatched. The CDR3 coding sequence is TGTGCCAGCAGCCTCCGTCCGACAGGGGCGACAGATACGCAGTATTTT. Its protein is CASSLRPTGATDTQYF.

The chain combines TRBV27 with TRBJ2-1; the match to TRBD2 covers 14 bases. The V gene's germline CDR1 is MNHEY and CDR2 SMNVEV (reference sequence). Germline trimming cut 4 bases from V and 6 bases from J; bases unmatched to any gene: 2. The CDR3 extends over 15 amino acids. This CDR3 is CASSWGLAGANEQFF. CDR3 coding DNA: TGTGCCAGCAGTTGGGGACTAGCGGGAGCCAATGAGCAGTTCTTC.

This clonotype was recorded a few times. The chain couples TRBV7-2 to TRBJ1-5; D possibly corresponds to TRBD1 (5 bases). Germline CDR1 reads SGHTA; CDR2 reads FQGNSA. The CDR3 contains 18 residues. Trimming stripped 3 bases from V and 1 base from J, with 19 bases between. CDR3 nucleotide sequence: TGTGCCAGCAGCTTCGCGGGGGACGTTTGGTTCAGCAATCAGCCCCAGCATTTT. Amino acid sequence: CASSFAGDVWFSNQPQHF.

This clonotype showed up just a few times. V usage is TRBV7-3 and J usage is TRBJ2-7; 9 bases are a match to TRBD1. The CDR3 spans 15 residues. CDR1 is SGHTA, CDR2 FQGTGA, per germline. With 6 bases clipped from V and 2 bases from J, the junction kept 8 bases outside the gene matches. CDR3 DNA: TGTGCCAGCAGTTCCGGGACAGGGAGAGCCTACGAGCAGTACTTC. As protein: CASSSGTGRAYEQYF.

The rearrangement uses TRBV20-1 and TRBJ1-4, with D possibly being TRBD1 (5 bases). The CDR3 sequence is 14 residues long. The germline gives CDR1 DFQATT, CDR2 SNEGSKA (reference sequence). V was cut by 4 bases and J by 4 bases, with 13 bases left in between. CDR3 sequence reads: CSAMVWQGNEKLFF. The DNA for the CDR3 is TGCAGTGCTATGGTGTGGCAGGGTAATGAAAAACTGTTTTTT.

Many counts were recorded for this clonotype. V usage is TRBV15 and J usage is TRBJ2-7; D may be TRBD1 or TRBD2 (5 bases each). The CDR3 loop spans 13 amino acids. Trimming left V 1 base short and J 5 bases short, with 9 bases between. Germline V gene sequence: CDR1 LNHNV, CDR2 YYDKDF (reference sequence). The DNA of the CDR3 is TGTGCCACCAGCAGAGGGACACTAGACGAGCAGTACTTC. Protein product: CATSRGTLDEQYF.

The chain joins TRBV6-2 or TRBV6-3 to TRBJ2-5, with 8 bases aligning to TRBD2. Germline V CDR1 and CDR2: MNHEY, SVGEGT. The CDR3 runs 17 residues. The J segment lost 4 bases and the V segment lost 4 bases, leaving 14 bases of the junction unmatched. The DNA for the CDR3 is TGTGCCAGCAGTTCAACCAGCGGGAGAATTGTGGCAGAGACCCAGTACTTC. Translating gives CASSSTSGRIVAETQYF.

The genes are TRBV24-1 and TRBJ2-3; D is perhaps TRBD1 or TRBD2 (6 bases each). The CDR3 consists of 16 residues. Germline values: CDR1 KGHDR, CDR2 SFDVKD. Trimming took off 0 bases at V and 5 bases at J, with 14 bases between the two ends. The CDR3 region is CATSDLGRGQGDTQYF. As DNA, the CDR3 is TGTGCCACCAGTGATTTGGGGCGGGGACAAGGAGATACGCAGTATTTT.